Shown below are 21 T cell receptor beta chains from a single sample sequenced in a study of cytomegalovirus exposure and HLA in healthy donors. With 60 Vbeta and 13 Jbeta primers, the PCR was carried out. The method was immunoSEQ multiplex PCR; TCRdb's version includes in-frame clones alone and lacks a portion of them. This table holds roughly 230,000 clones, about 90% found once. Material for sequencing was PBMCs. These TCRs come from a girl aged 2-9 years in good health and CMV-seronegative.

The genes are TRBV6-5 and TRBJ2-7; no clear D gene. CDR3 size: 13 residues. Germline CDR1 is MNHEY and CDR2 is SVGAGI. Trimming shortened V by 5 bases and J by 2 bases, and 10 bases separated the two germline ends. This CDR3 is CASSPSMAYEQYF. DNA for the CDR3: TGTGCCAGCAGTCCTAGTATGGCCTACGAGCAGTACTTC.

The chain joins TRBV7-9 to TRBJ1-4; 7 bases fit TRBD1. V lost 5 bases, J lost 5 bases, and 14 bases stayed unmatched. Germline lookup yields CDR1 SEHNR and CDR2 FQNEAQ (reference sequence). This CDR3 has 17 amino acids. The CDR3 is CASSPGVSGQRNEKLFF. CDR3 coding DNA: TGTGCCAGCAGCCCAGGGGTATCGGGACAGCGAAATGAAAAACTGTTTTTT.

J is TRBJ2-3 and V is TRBV5-1; 11 nucleotides agree with TRBD2. Germline values: CDR1 SGHRS, CDR2 YFSETQ. V lost 0 bases and J lost 0; bases outside the gene matches: 6. The CDR3 consists of 18 residues. Here the CDR3 DNA reads TGCGCCAGCAGCTTGGGGCCTAGCGGGGGGTATAGCACAGATACGCAGTATTTT. Its translation: CASSLGPSGGYSTDTQYF.

In DNA, the CDR3 is TGTGCCAGCAGCCGGGATGAGCAGTTCTTC. Translating gives CASSRDEQFF. The gene calls are TRBV11-2 and TRBJ2-1; D remains ambiguous. Deletions cut 5 bases from V and 8 bases from J, with 4 bases between. Germline CDR1 and CDR2: SGHAT and FQNNGV. This CDR3 has 10 amino acids.

The chain combines TRBV27 with TRBJ1-5, with D perhaps matching TRBD1 (6 bases). Looked up from germline, CDR1 is MNHEY and CDR2 is SMNVEV (reference sequence). Trimming stripped 5 bases from V and 0 bases from J, with 17 bases between. The CDR3 spans 17 residues. The CDR3 nucleotides are TGTGCCAGCAGTCTTCGCTGGACAGAGTATAGCAATCAGCCCCAGCATTTT. Translating it yields CASSLRWTEYSNQPQHF.

The chain recombines TRBV7-8 with TRBJ2-7, with 8 bases fitting TRBD1. With V trimmed by 5 bases and J by 3 bases, 9 bases remained unmatched. Germline CDR1 and CDR2: SGHVS and FQNEAQ. The CDR3 runs to 15 residues. CDR3 DNA sequence: TGTGCCAGCAGCCGGGACCTGGGACAGGTCTACGAGCAGTACTTC. It encodes CASSRDLGQVYEQYF.

The rearrangement uses TRBV4-2 and TRBJ1-5; 8 bases agree with TRBD1. The V segment lost 1 base and the J segment 7 bases; nucleotides outside the gene matches: 3. There are 14 residues in the CDR3. Germline assignment: CDR1 LGHNA and CDR2 YNFKEQ. The CDR3 DNA follows: TGTGCCAGCAGCCAAGCAGGGGGCGAACAGCCCCAGCATTTT. Protein product: CASSQAGGEQPQHF.

The rearrangement links TRBV10-3 to TRBJ1-4; 7 bases map to TRBD1. Trimming took 0 bases from V and 6 from J; bases not matched to a gene: 4. This CDR3 contains 15 residues. Germline V gene lookup returns CDR1 ENHRY and CDR2 SYGVKD. CDR3 DNA sequence: TGTGCCATCAGTGAGTCGACAGGGACCGATGAAAAACTGTTTTTT. Its protein product is CAISESTGTDEKLFF.

The chain carries TRBV11-2 and TRBJ1-1, with 11 bases that match TRBD1. This CDR3 spans 17 amino acids. Looked up from germline, CDR1 is SGHAT and CDR2 is FQNNGV. The J segment lost 1 base and the V segment lost 5 bases, leaving 9 bases of the junction unmatched. The CDR3 reads CASSQGQGAIWNTEAFF. The CDR3 DNA sequence: TGTGCCAGCAGCCAAGGACAGGGGGCAATCTGGAACACTGAAGCTTTCTTT.

The count of this clone is one. The chain uses TRBV19 and TRBJ2-7; the match to TRBD1 covers 10 bases. In germline, CDR1 is LNHDA, CDR2 SQIVND (reference sequence). J lost 1 base, V lost 5 bases, and 2 bases had no gene match. The CDR3 sequence is 14 residues long. The CDR3 DNA follows: TGTGCCAGTAGTGTGGACAGGGGGTCCTACGAGCAGTACTTC. Its protein product is CASSVDRGSYEQYF.

This clone was seen just once. The chain links TRBV6-5 to TRBJ2-7; TRBD1 matches at 10 bases. CDR1 MNHEY and CDR2 SVGAGI come from the germline V gene. This CDR3 comprises 14 residues. V was pared by 1 base and J by 8 bases, with 5 bases of the junction left unmatched. The CDR3 is CASSYLAGQGQQYF. The CDR3 nucleotides are TGTGCCAGCAGTTACTTAGCGGGACAGGGGCAGCAGTACTTC.

The chain carries TRBV27 and TRBJ1-1; 8 nucleotides align to TRBD1. The germline gives CDR1 MNHEY, CDR2 SMNVEV (reference sequence). Losses at the gene ends were 8 bases for V and 5 bases for J; bases not matched to a gene: 7. The CDR3 is 13 residues long. The CDR3 is CASATGEVTEAFF. The CDR3 bases are TGTGCCAGCGCGACAGGGGAGGTGACTGAAGCTTTCTTT.

J is TRBJ2-7 and V is TRBV5-4, with D perhaps matching TRBD2 (5 bases). CDR1 is SGHNT, CDR2 YYREEE, per germline (reference sequence). V gave up 3 bases and J gave up 7 bases, with 14 bases separating them. The CDR3 sequence is 13 residues long. This CDR3 reads CASSSRPRGEQYF. As DNA, the CDR3 is TGTGCCAGCAGCTCTCGGCCCCGGGGAGAGCAGTACTTC. Full variable domain (rest looked up from reference TRBV5-4 and TRBJ2-7): ETGVTQSPTHLIKTRGQQVTLRCSSQSGHNTVSWYQQALGQGPQFIFQYYREEENGRGNFPPRFSGLQFPNYSSELNVNALELDDSALYLCASSSRPRGEQYFGPGTRLTVT.

The chain combines TRBV14 with TRBJ2-5, with 9 bases fitting TRBD2. Unmatched junction bases numbered 5, after V lost 3 bases and J lost 9 bases. There are 13 residues in the CDR3. In germline, CDR1 is SGHDN, CDR2 FVKESK. CDR3 sequence: CASSQSGGSSQYF. Written as DNA, the CDR3 is TGTGCCAGCAGCCAGAGCGGGGGGTCGTCCCAGTACTTC.

The CDR3 DNA sequence: TGTGCCTGGAGATTGGCTTACGAGCAGTACTTC. Encoded protein: CAWRLAYEQYF. The V and J genes are TRBV30 and TRBJ2-7; no clear D. Germline V gene lookup returns CDR1 GTSNPN and CDR2 SVGIG (reference sequence). This CDR3 region has 11 residues. The V end lost 3 bases, the J end lost 4 bases, and 7 bases lay between the germline ends.

This clone has more than one count but fewer than ten. One end of the junction fails to match germline, which may point to a read error. The gene calls are TRBV7-9 and TRBJ1-6; D is possibly TRBD1 (5 bases). CDR1 and CDR2 from the germline V gene are SEHNR and FQNEAQ (reference sequence). The CDR3 loop spans 16 amino acids. The CDR3 nucleotides are TGTTCCAGCAGCCCCCAGAGTAGGGGAGGATACTCACCCCTCCACTTT. It translates to CSSSPQSRGGYSPLHF.

The chain recombines TRBV5-6 with TRBJ1-3; TRBD1 matches 9 bases. Germline V gene data show CDR1 as SGHDT and CDR2 as YYEEEE. The CDR3 spans 15 residues. V was pared by 3 bases and J by 4 bases, with 5 bases of the junction left unmatched. The CDR3 DNA reads as TGTGCCAGCAGCTACGGGACAGGGTTCGGAAACACCATATATTTT. Its protein is CASSYGTGFGNTIYF.

The chain recombines TRBV7-6 with TRBJ2-5; 11 bases map to TRBD2. V was clipped by 5 bases and J by 2 bases; unmatched bases: 7. The V gene's germline CDR1 is SGHVS and CDR2 FNYEAQ. The CDR3 has 16 residues. In DNA form, the CDR3 reads TGTGCCAGCAGCCCCGGGGTAGCGGGGGGGCAAGAGACCCAGTACTTC. It translates to CASSPGVAGGQETQYF.

The rearrangement links TRBV19 to TRBJ2-1; TRBD2 aligns across 7 bases. From germline, CDR1 is LNHDA and CDR2 SQIVND (reference sequence). CDR3 length: 18 residues. After removal of 1 base from V and 0 bases from J, the junction contained 9 bases not matched to a gene. The CDR3 spells CASSIGLADWSSYNEQFF. CDR3 bases: TGTGCCAGTAGTATAGGTCTAGCGGACTGGAGCTCCTACAATGAGCAGTTCTTC.

The chain links TRBV28 to TRBJ1-3; possibly TRBD1 for D (6 bases). The germline gives CDR1 MDHEN, CDR2 SYDVKM. V lost 3 bases and J lost 0, with 15 bases in between. The CDR3 contains 17 residues. For the CDR3, the DNA is TGTGCCAGCAGTTTTCCAGCGACAGGCCGCTCTGGAAACACCATATATTTT. Protein product: CASSFPATGRSGNTIYF.

This clone was detected a few times. V is TRBV14 and J is TRBJ1-2; 8 positions agree with TRBD1. J was trimmed by 4 bases and V by 1 base; bases with no gene match: 8. The CDR3 loop spans 16 amino acids. Germline lookup yields CDR1 SGHDN and CDR2 FVKESK. Here the CDR3 reads CASSQVGQGARYGYTF. The CDR3, as DNA: TGTGCCAGCAGCCAAGTTGGGCAGGGGGCGCGCTATGGCTACACCTTC.